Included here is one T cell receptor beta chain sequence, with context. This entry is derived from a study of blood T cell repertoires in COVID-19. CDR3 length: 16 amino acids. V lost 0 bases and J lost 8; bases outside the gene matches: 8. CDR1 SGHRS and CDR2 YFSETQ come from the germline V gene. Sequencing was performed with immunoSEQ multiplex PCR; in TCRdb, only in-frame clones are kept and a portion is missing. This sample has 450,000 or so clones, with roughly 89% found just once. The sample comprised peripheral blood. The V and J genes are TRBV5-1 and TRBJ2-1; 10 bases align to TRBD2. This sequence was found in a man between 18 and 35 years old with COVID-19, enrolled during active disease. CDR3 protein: CASSLATSGVSDEQFF. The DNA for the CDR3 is TGCGCCAGCAGCTTGGCTACTAGCGGGGTGAGCGATGAGCAGTTCTTC.